The subject of this entry is one T cell receptor beta chain. No antigen is known for it. The junction shows a germline mismatch at one end, possibly a read error. Library creation used 5' RACE. The instrument given in TCRdb is Illumina HiSeq 2500. A second PCR of about 6 to 11 cycles was performed with a sample-barcoded 5' primer and a J-beta primer mix. Each TCR beta cDNA molecule received a unique molecular identifier from a template-switch 5' adaptor carrying 12 random nucleotides. At least 2.5 million CDR3-containing paired-end reads were obtained from each sample. All of the RNA was converted into first-strand cDNA using the Mint cDNA synthesis kit, with a TRBC-specific oligonucleotide serving as the primer. After uracil-DNA glycosylase treatment, a first 18-cycle PCR used universal primers M1SS and BC2_uni_R on all cDNA. The authors' pipeline ran thus. For normalization, 1 million high-quality reads, each with a distinct molecular identifier, were randomly selected from each sample. Reads sharing molecular identifiers were discarded rather than binned into consensus sequences. MiTCR, with a Q25 quality threshold and the strictest error-elimination algorithm, was used for CDR3 identification, clonotype clustering and error correction. Lower-bound total TCR beta diversity was estimated with a nonparametric unseen species model using Euler transformation. TCRdb reanalyzed the raw reads on its own, using fastp at Q25 for trimming and MiXCR for clone calling, and kept in-frame beta chains. One record per CDR3 amino acid sequence lists the most common genes and DNA. These V and J calls derive from TCRdb rather than the authors' analysis. This sample gives fewer than 950,000 distinct CDR3 sequences in total; roughly 35% of them show up just once. The ten top clones hold 10% to 15% of the sample.

Counted from cysteine to phenylalanine, this CDR3 has 15 amino acids. Left in the record is the CDR3 DNA by itself, 45 bases read in frame from the first base. The data originate from a study of blood T cells in healthy people across ages (dated by TCRdb to 2014 to 2015). With regard to the full study: In model experiments, roughly one uniquely barcoded TCR beta cDNA molecule per two T cells was captured by template switching. Using the same blood draw, the study looked at two additional independent replicas of 1 million unique cDNA reads for two donors, one aged 18 to 30 and the other aged 80 or older. To avoid experimental bias, donors of different ages were spread randomly across the sequencing lanes. Using deep sequencing normalized with unique cDNA molecular identifiers, the study measured how TCR beta repertoire diversity changes with age. The donors were divided into four age groups: young (average around 17 years), middle-aged (about 40), aged (roughly 60) and long-lived (roughly 82).

The donors were 40 or so Caucasian individuals from Russia, aged roughly 6 to 100 years, who were systemically healthy. Roughly 10 milliliters of peripheral blood were collected from each donor into EDTA-treated Vacutainer tubes. Ficoll-Paque density-gradient centrifugation was used to isolate PBMCs, with at least 6.5 million per sample. Total RNA was extracted from PBMCs with Trizol reagent, with at least 6 micrograms obtained per sample. Naive CD45RAhigh/CD27high T cell percentages were measured by flow cytometry on a PBMC aliquot from every donor. Results and caveats for the whole study, not just this receptor: Observed TCR beta diversity correlated strongly with the percentage of naive T cells measured by flow cytometry. As age increased, observed TCR beta diversity per million T cells dropped in a roughly linear way, and a significant reduction was already evident by age around 41. Bulk unsorted PBMC profiling prevented conclusive comparison of naive and antigen-experienced compartments. Estimates of total diversity based on one million sequenced T cells were regarded as lower bounds and as underestimates. Because the CMV infection status of the donors was unknown, age-related changes in expanded clonotypes may potentially have been confounded. The long-lived group showed more naive CD4+ T cells, fewer expanded clones and increased TCR diversity than the aged group, suggesting age selection.

The TCR originated in a man aged 18 to 29 in good health. The specimen was blood. This chain joins TRBV12-3 or TRBV12-4 to TRBJ2-7; the D region may be TRBD1 or TRBD2, each matching 6 bases equally. This receptor has the CDR3 CAISEPRGQTYEQYF. The DNA is as follows: TGTGCCATCAGTGAGCCCCGGGGGCAAACCTACGAGCAGTACTTC.